The 19 T cell receptor beta chains given below trace back to one sample, sequenced in a study of identical twins. MiXCR was run by TCRdb on the 5' RACE reads, yielding one entry per CDR3 protein. The sample contains more than 1.5 million distinct CDR3 sequences, about 30% of which appear only once. The sequenced material came from cord blood. Every receptor here comes from a newborn girl in good health.

This clonotype was seen a handful of times. V usage is TRBV20-1 and J usage is TRBJ2-3; D gene ambiguous. Germline CDR1 DFQATT, CDR2 SNEGSKA (reference sequence). This CDR3 is built from 10 residues. The CDR3: CMGRADTQYF. CDR3 bases: TGCATGGGCCGGGCAGATACGCAGTATTTT.

The V and J genes are TRBV7-2 and TRBJ2-3, with a weak D call TRBD2 (5 bases). The CDR3 length is 18 residues. Deletions cut 6 bases from V and 1 base from J, with 23 bases between. CDR1 is SGHTA, CDR2 FQGNSA, per germline. The CDR3 DNA is TGTGCCAGCAGGCCTTCGAGAGGGTTCGTTTTGGGCACAGATACGCAGTATTTT. This sequence encodes CASRPSRGFVLGTDTQYF.

This chain connects TRBV7-9 to TRBJ1-1; 11 bases agree with TRBD1. This CDR3 has 15 residues. Germline lookup yields CDR1 SEHNR and CDR2 FQNEAQ (reference sequence). The trim removed 0 bases at V and 6 bases at J, leaving 3 bases unmatched. The CDR3, as DNA: TGTGCCAGCAGCTTAGCCGGGACAGGGGGTGCTGAAGCTTTCTTT. This encodes CASSLAGTGGAEAFF.

In its sample, this clonotype was seen a few times. In DNA, the CDR3 is TGTGCCAGCAATAGGGTAGGATCAGATACGCAGTATTTT. Protein sequence: CASNRVGSDTQYF. The chain is built from TRBV2 and TRBJ2-3; unclear D gene. Germline-derived CDR1 and CDR2 are SNHLY and FYNNEI. The V and J ends lost 7 bases and 4 bases respectively, with 12 bases between them. This CDR3 spans 13 amino acids.

This clonotype was found a few times. This chain connects TRBV15 to TRBJ1-5, with D unresolved. Germline V gene data show CDR1 as LNHNV and CDR2 as YYDKDF (reference sequence). The V gene lost 0 bases and the J gene lost 6 bases, with 12 bases spanning the gap. The length of the CDR3 is 15 residues. The CDR3 loop is CATSRDLGIGQPQHF. CDR3 DNA sequence: TGTGCCACCAGCAGAGACCTGGGGATAGGTCAGCCCCAGCATTTT.

The CDR3 protein is CSAAGGADTEAFF. The CDR3 DNA follows: TGCAGCGCCGCAGGGGGCGCAGACACTGAAGCTTTCTTT. The chain recombines TRBV29-1 with TRBJ1-1; TRBD1 matches at 8 bases. CDR1 SQVTM and CDR2 ANQGSEA come from the germline V gene. Germline trimming cut 7 bases from V and 3 bases from J; bases unmatched to any gene: 7. The CDR3 loop spans 13 amino acids.

A word on this clonotype: Lacking the conserved final phenylalanine or tryptophan, this CDR3 likely reflects a read error. This chain joins TRBV9 and TRBJ2-1; 10 bases align to TRBD2. Germline V gene data show CDR1 as SGDLS and CDR2 as YYNGEE. The CDR3 runs 15 residues. The trim removed 1 base at V and 3 bases at J, leaving 1 base unmatched. The CDR3 region is CASSVRTSGYNEQFY. In nucleotides, the CDR3 is TGTGCCAGCAGCGTACGGACTAGCGGCTACAATGAGCAGTTCTAC.

V and J are TRBV27 and TRBJ2-7; 9 bases fit TRBD2. Germline V gene data show CDR1 as MNHEY and CDR2 as SMNVEV (reference sequence). After removal of 2 bases from V and 2 bases from J, the junction contained 7 bases not matched to a gene. CDR3 length: 16 amino acids. The CDR3 here is CASSLTNRLAAYEQYF. CDR3 in DNA: TGTGCCAGCAGTTTAACTAACCGACTAGCGGCCTACGAGCAGTACTTC.

Details on this clonotype: At one of its ends the junction is not consistent with the germline gene, which may arise from a read error. The chain combines TRBV24-1 with TRBJ1-2; TRBD1 aligns across 9 bases. The CDR3 sequence is 15 residues long. The germline V gene has CDR1 KGHDR and CDR2 SFDVKD. This CDR3 is CATSDPGQGSYGHTF. CDR3 sequence (DNA): TGTGCCACCAGTGATCCGGGACAGGGCAGCTATGGCCACACCTTC.

This clonotype was seen only a few times. The chain uses TRBV6-6 and TRBJ2-5, with 7 nucleotides matching TRBD1. Trimming removed 8 bases from V and 1 base from J; junction bases left unmatched: 7. The CDR3 is made up of 14 amino acids. Germline V gene lookup returns CDR1 MNHNY and CDR2 SVGAGI (reference sequence). Here the CDR3 reads CASSWGQLQETQYF. The CDR3 DNA follows: TGTGCCAGCTCCTGGGGACAGCTCCAAGAGACCCAGTACTTC.

The chain joins TRBV4-1 to TRBJ2-1; 8 nucleotides align to TRBD2. The germline gives CDR1 MGHRA, CDR2 YSYEKL. V lost 0 bases to trimming and J lost 5 bases; unmatched junction nucleotides: 12. CDR3 length equals 18 residues. Here the CDR3 reads CASSQDGAAGVRDNEQFF. In DNA form, the CDR3 reads TGCGCCAGCAGCCAAGATGGGGCAGCGGGAGTGAGGGACAATGAGCAGTTCTTC.

The chain combines TRBV7-2 with TRBJ1-2; 9 bases are a match to TRBD1. The junction had 9 bases not matched to a gene; V was cut back by 0 bases and J by 7 bases. CDR3 length equals 16 residues. Germline-derived CDR1 and CDR2 are SGHTA and FQGNSA. The CDR3 loop reads CASSLAHRGRKGGYTF. CDR3 nucleotide sequence: TGTGCCAGCAGCTTAGCTCACAGGGGGCGTAAAGGTGGCTACACCTTC.

The genes are TRBV28 and TRBJ1-2; 8 nucleotides line up with TRBD1. CDR1 and CDR2 from the germline V gene are MDHEN and SYDVKM. This CDR3 is 18 amino acids long. Trimming at V came to 3 bases and at J to 8 bases, leaving 20 bases not matched to a gene. CDR3 residues: CASSFLTLRDRQIGGYTF. In DNA, the CDR3 is TGTGCCAGCAGTTTTTTGACGTTACGGGACAGGCAAATCGGCGGCTACACCTTC.

In this sample, this clonotype turned up a few times. The chain uses TRBV6-1 and TRBJ1-2; D is perhaps TRBD1 (5 bases). CDR1 and CDR2 from the germline V gene are MNHNS and SASEGT. Between the trimmed V and J ends, which lost 3 bases and 4 bases, there was a span of 15 bases. This CDR3 has 15 amino acids. CDR3 DNA: TGTGCCAGCAGTGACTTCAGGGCCGATTCCTATGGCTACACCTTC. Its protein product is CASSDFRADSYGYTF.

In this sample, this clonotype turned up a few times. The rearrangement uses TRBV6-6 and TRBJ2-1, with 8 bases matching TRBD1. V trimming: 3 bases; J trimming: 10 bases; junction bases outside the gene matches: 8. The CDR3 covers 14 residues. Per germline, CDR1 MNHNY and CDR2 SVGAGI (reference sequence). This chain's CDR3 is CASSYPTGEYEQFF. The CDR3 region has the DNA TGTGCCAGCAGTTATCCGACAGGGGAATACGAGCAGTTCTTC.

This clonotype has only a few counts. This chain links TRBV12-3 or TRBV12-4 with TRBJ2-7; a weak D match, TRBD2 (6 bases). V lost 1 base to trimming and J lost 0 bases, with 13 bases between them. The CDR3 totals 16 residues. The DNA for the CDR3 is TGTGCCAGCAGTTTAGGGGGGGTCAGGGACTCCTACGAGCAGTACTTC. Its translation is CASSLGGVRDSYEQYF.

The chain employs TRBV7-2 and TRBJ1-3; the D gene is possibly TRBD1 (6 bases). The V end lost 6 bases, the J end lost 0 bases, and 12 bases lay between the germline ends. The germline V gene encodes CDR1 SGHTA and CDR2 FQGNSA. CDR3 size: 15 residues. The CDR3 DNA is TGTGCCAGCAGACAGGGTATGCTCTCTGGAAACACCATATATTTT. Protein sequence: CASRQGMLSGNTIYF.

The rearrangement joins TRBV7-2 to TRBJ1-5; D is uncertain. Germline lookup yields CDR1 SGHTA and CDR2 FQGNSA. This CDR3 has 14 amino acids. V gave up 1 base and J gave up 4 bases, with 8 bases separating them. The CDR3 bases are TGTGCCAGCAGCTTAGGTACCCGAAATCAGCCCCAGCATTTT. Translating gives CASSLGTRNQPQHF.

In this sample, this clonotype turned up a few times. The chain joins TRBV5-1 to TRBJ2-7, with D maybe TRBD2 (6 bases). The DNA end favors TRBJ2-5, so the J call may be wrong. The CDR3 is 13 residues long. Germline CDR1 reads SGHRS; CDR2 reads YFSETQ. The CDR3 reads CASSLAMEGTQYF. CDR3 in DNA: TGCGCCAGCAGCTTGGCGATGGAGGGGACCCAGTACTTC.